A selection of T cell receptor beta chains follows, all from one sample in a study of a mutant IDH1 vaccine in newly diagnosed glioma. Method: immunoSEQ multiplex PCR; TCRdb's copy keeps in-frame clones and lacks some. The repertoire has about 88,000 clones, about 80% of them found once; the top ten carry less than 5.5%. The source material was PBMCs, sampled from a glioma patient treated with radiotherapy, temozolomide or both. The receptors derive from a man in his forties with glioma. Some clones in this sample may be carry-over from other donors' samples. Both conserved end residues are part of each CDR3. A D gene is named only where the DNA matches it firmly. The listing skips clone size in some rows; elsewhere it reads once, few, many or a size class.

j_call: TRBJ1-1; d_call: NA; clone_size: NA; v_call: TRBV20-1; cdr3_nt: TGCAGTGCTAGGGGAAACACTGAAGCTTTCTTT; cdr3_aa: CSARGNTEAFF
j_call: TRBJ1-2; d_call: NA; clone_size: NA; v_call: TRBV4-1; cdr3_nt: TGCGCCAGCAGCCGATCGAGGGAGAACTTTGGCAACTATGGCTACACCTTC; cdr3_aa: CASSRSRENFGNYGYTF
j_call: TRBJ2-3; d_call: NA; clone_size: NA; v_call: TRBV9; cdr3_nt: TGTGCCAGCAGCACATCTTTCGGGGGGCCCACAGATACGCAGTATTTT; cdr3_aa: CASSTSFGGPTDTQYF
j_call: TRBJ1-1; d_call: NA; clone_size: NA; v_call: TRBV4-1; cdr3_nt: TGCGCCAGCAGCCAAGATGCGAGGGATCGGTTAGCTTTCTTT; cdr3_aa: CASSQDARDRLAFF
j_call: TRBJ2-7; d_call: TRBD2; clone_size: NA; v_call: TRBV7-8; cdr3_nt: TGTGCCAGCAGCTCCCTCGGACTAGCGTCCTACGAGCAGTACTTC; cdr3_aa: CASSSLGLASYEQYF
j_call: TRBJ2-5; d_call: TRBD1; clone_size: NA; v_call: TRBV7-2; cdr3_nt: TGTGCCAGCAGCTTAGTCGGGACAGGGGGAAAAGAGACCCAGTACTTC; cdr3_aa: CASSLVGTGGKETQYF
j_call: TRBJ1-1; d_call: NA; clone_size: NA; v_call: TRBV6-6; cdr3_nt: TGTGCCAGCAGTTTTTCCGGAGGGGACACTGAAGCTTTCTTT; cdr3_aa: CASSFSGGDTEAFF
j_call: TRBJ1-6; d_call: NA; clone_size: NA; v_call: TRBV10-2; cdr3_nt: TGCGCCAGCAGTGATTGGGGGAAGAGCTCCTATAATTCACCCCTCCACTTT; cdr3_aa: CASSDWGKSSYNSPLHF
j_call: TRBJ1-6; d_call: TRBD1; clone_size: NA; v_call: TRBV6-5; cdr3_nt: TGTGCCAGCGGGGGGACAGGGACTTCACCCCTCCACTTT; cdr3_aa: CASGGTGTSPLHF
j_call: TRBJ2-1; d_call: TRBD2; clone_size: NA; v_call: TRBV6-1; cdr3_nt: TGTGCCAGCAGTCCCATTGGGGGGGGAGAGCAGTTCTTC; cdr3_aa: CASSPIGGGEQFF
j_call: TRBJ2-7; d_call: TRBD1; clone_size: NA; v_call: TRBV5-4; cdr3_nt: TGTGCCAGCAGACCTGGACAGGACTTCTACGAGCAGTACTTC; cdr3_aa: CASRPGQDFYEQYF
j_call: TRBJ2-7; d_call: NA; clone_size: NA; v_call: TRBV6-5; cdr3_nt: TGTGCCAGCAGTTCCCCGGGTCCCACCAGCTCCTACGAGCAGTACTTC; cdr3_aa: CASSSPGPTSSYEQYF
j_call: TRBJ1-1; d_call: NA; clone_size: many; v_call: TRBV2; cdr3_nt: TGTGCCAGCACTCCCGGGAGGGCAGCTTTCTTT; cdr3_aa: CASTPGRAAFF
j_call: TRBJ2-5; d_call: NA; clone_size: NA; v_call: TRBV5-1; cdr3_nt: TGCGCCAGCAGCTTGGTCAGCCGAGTTCCAGAGACCCAGTACTTC; cdr3_aa: CASSLVSRVPETQYF
j_call: TRBJ1-1; d_call: NA; clone_size: NA; v_call: TRBV6-5; cdr3_nt: TGTGCCAGCAGTTACTGGGCGGGGGGCTTGAACACTGAAGCTTTCTTT; cdr3_aa: CASSYWAGGLNTEAFF
j_call: TRBJ1-3; d_call: NA; clone_size: NA; v_call: TRBV6-1; cdr3_nt: TGTGCCAGCAGTGACCTGAGGCCCCCCGCTTCACGTGGAAACACCATATATTTT; cdr3_aa: CASSDLRPPASRGNTIYF
j_call: TRBJ1-5; d_call: TRBD1; clone_size: NA; v_call: TRBV19; cdr3_nt: TGTGCCAGTAGCAACACAGGGGGTGGCAATCAGCCCCAGCATTTT; cdr3_aa: CASSNTGGGNQPQHF
j_call: TRBJ2-7; d_call: NA; clone_size: NA; v_call: TRBV14; cdr3_nt: TGTGCCAGCAGCCAAGACAGGGGCCTGAGGCGGTACTTC; cdr3_aa: CASSQDRGLRRYF
j_call: TRBJ1-1; d_call: NA; clone_size: few; v_call: TRBV7-3; cdr3_nt: TGTGCCAGCAGCTCAGGGTTGAACACTGAAGCTTTCTTT; cdr3_aa: CASSSGLNTEAFF
j_call: TRBJ2-3; d_call: NA; clone_size: NA; v_call: TRBV6-4; cdr3_nt: TGTGCCAGCAGTGACGGGCAGGGAATGGCAGATACGCAGTATTTT; cdr3_aa: CASSDGQGMADTQYF
j_call: TRBJ2-7; d_call: TRBD2; clone_size: few; v_call: TRBV15; cdr3_nt: TGTGCCACCAGCAGAGACCTAGCGGAGCCCGCGGACTTC; cdr3_aa: CATSRDLAEPADF
j_call: TRBJ2-1; d_call: NA; clone_size: NA; v_call: TRBV18; cdr3_nt: TGTGCCAGCTCACCTGACTCTAACAATGAGCAGTTCTTC; cdr3_aa: CASSPDSNNEQFF
j_call: TRBJ1-5; d_call: TRBD1; clone_size: few; v_call: TRBV28; cdr3_nt: TGTGCCAGCAATGCAGGGGGGGGCAATCAGCCCCAGCATTTT; cdr3_aa: CASNAGGGNQPQHF
j_call: TRBJ2-7; d_call: NA; clone_size: NA; v_call: TRBV4-1; cdr3_nt: TGCGCCAGCAGCCGCGCGCCTCCGGGGGAGCAGTACTTC; cdr3_aa: CASSRAPPGEQYF
j_call: TRBJ1-2; d_call: TRBD1; clone_size: NA; v_call: TRBV15; cdr3_nt: TGTGCCACCAGCAGGACAGGGGCTGGCTACACCTTC; cdr3_aa: CATSRTGAGYTF
j_call: TRBJ1-1; d_call: NA; clone_size: NA; v_call: TRBV19; cdr3_nt: TGTGCCAGTAGTTCGGGGGTCGGGAGTGAAGCTTTCTTT; cdr3_aa: CASSSGVGSEAFF
j_call: TRBJ2-3; d_call: TRBD1; clone_size: NA; v_call: TRBV6-6; cdr3_nt: TGTGCCAGCAGTTACGGTGGACAGGGTACAGATACGCAGTATTTT; cdr3_aa: CASSYGGQGTDTQYF
j_call: TRBJ2-1; d_call: TRBD1; clone_size: NA; v_call: TRBV4-1; cdr3_nt: TGCGCCAGCAGCCAAGAGACAGGGGGTGGGGGATACAATGAGCAGTTCTTC; cdr3_aa: CASSQETGGGGYNEQFF
j_call: TRBJ1-4; d_call: NA; clone_size: NA; v_call: TRBV4-1; cdr3_nt: TGCGCCAGCAGCCAGGTCCCAGGGGAAACAACTAATGAAAAACTGTTTTTT; cdr3_aa: CASSQVPGETTNEKLFF
j_call: TRBJ2-3; d_call: NA; clone_size: NA; v_call: TRBV4-1; cdr3_nt: TGCGCCAGCAGCCAAGGGTGGGGATCGGTTACAGATACGCAGTATTTT; cdr3_aa: CASSQGWGSVTDTQYF
j_call: TRBJ1-2; d_call: NA; clone_size: NA; v_call: TRBV6-6; cdr3_nt: TGTGCCAGCAGTCCCACGGGGCGCGAATATGGCTACACCTTC; cdr3_aa: CASSPTGREYGYTF
j_call: TRBJ1-1; d_call: NA; clone_size: once; v_call: TRBV5-1; cdr3_nt: TGCGCCAGCAGCCCCGGTTTCGGACCCCGGGTAGAAGCTTTCTTT; cdr3_aa: CASSPGFGPRVEAFF
j_call: TRBJ2-7; d_call: NA; clone_size: NA; v_call: TRBV27; cdr3_nt: TGTGCCAGCAGTCCCCGGGCAGGGACCTACGAGCAGTACTTC; cdr3_aa: CASSPRAGTYEQYF
j_call: TRBJ2-1; d_call: NA; clone_size: NA; v_call: TRBV15; cdr3_nt: TGTGCCACCAGCAGAAAGAACTCCTACAATGAGCAGTTCTTC; cdr3_aa: CATSRKNSYNEQFF
j_call: TRBJ1-6; d_call: NA; clone_size: NA; v_call: TRBV10-3; cdr3_nt: TGTGCCATCAGTGCGGCAGGCTCCTATAATTCACCCCTCCACTTT; cdr3_aa: CAISAAGSYNSPLHF
j_call: TRBJ1-2; d_call: NA; clone_size: NA; v_call: TRBV14; cdr3_nt: TGTGCCAGCAGCCAGGAATTTAACTATGGCTACACCTTC; cdr3_aa: CASSQEFNYGYTF
j_call: TRBJ1-1; d_call: NA; clone_size: NA; v_call: TRBV6-6; cdr3_nt: TGTGCCAGCAGCCACAAAAGGGCTGAAGCTTTCTTT; cdr3_aa: CASSHKRAEAFF
j_call: TRBJ1-5; d_call: TRBD1; clone_size: few; v_call: TRBV19; cdr3_nt: TGTGCCAGTAGTCTCCCAGGGGGGAATCAGCCCCAGCATTTT; cdr3_aa: CASSLPGGNQPQHF
j_call: TRBJ2-3; d_call: TRBD2; clone_size: once; v_call: TRBV4-2; cdr3_nt: TGTGCCAGCAGCCAAGCCCAACTAGCGGAGGCAGATACGCAGTATTTT; cdr3_aa: CASSQAQLAEADTQYF
j_call: TRBJ1-1; d_call: NA; clone_size: NA; v_call: TRBV2; cdr3_nt: TGTGCCAGCCAGGGTGGAGCCATGAACACTGAAGCTTTCTTT; cdr3_aa: CASQGGAMNTEAFF
j_call: TRBJ2-1; d_call: NA; clone_size: NA; v_call: TRBV4-2; cdr3_nt: TGTGCCAGCCGCCCCGGACTACGGGGGTCCGTCTACAATGAGCAGTTCTTC; cdr3_aa: CASRPGLRGSVYNEQFF
j_call: TRBJ1-1; d_call: NA; clone_size: NA; v_call: TRBV5-1; cdr3_nt: TGCGCCAGCAGTAAGGACCCAAACACTGAAGCTTTCTTT; cdr3_aa: CASSKDPNTEAFF
j_call: TRBJ1-5; d_call: TRBD1; clone_size: NA; v_call: TRBV18; cdr3_nt: TGTGCCAGCTCTCTGGACAGGACCCAGCCCCAGCATTTT; cdr3_aa: CASSLDRTQPQHF
j_call: TRBJ1-1; d_call: TRBD1; clone_size: few; v_call: TRBV7-9; cdr3_nt: TGTGCCAGCAGCTTATTTGGCCCAGGGGGGAACACTGAAGCTTTCTTT; cdr3_aa: CASSLFGPGGNTEAFF
j_call: TRBJ2-7; d_call: NA; clone_size: NA; v_call: TRBV7-8; cdr3_nt: TGTGCCAGCAGCTTCCGGACAGATTACGAGCAGTACTTC; cdr3_aa: CASSFRTDYEQYF
j_call: TRBJ2-7; d_call: TRBD2; clone_size: NA; v_call: TRBV29-1; cdr3_nt: TGCAGCGTTGTGGCTAGCGGGAACTACGAGCAGTACTTC; cdr3_aa: CSVVASGNYEQYF
j_call: TRBJ2-1; d_call: NA; clone_size: once; v_call: TRBV7-9; cdr3_nt: TGTGCCAGCAGCTTAGGAGGAGGGGTGGGAAATGAGCAGTTCTTC; cdr3_aa: CASSLGGGVGNEQFF
j_call: TRBJ1-4; d_call: NA; clone_size: NA; v_call: TRBV30; cdr3_nt: TGTGCCTGGAGTGCCCTGAGGACGGGTGGCGGTGAAAAACTGTTTTTT; cdr3_aa: CAWSALRTGGGEKLFF
j_call: TRBJ2-7; d_call: TRBD2; clone_size: NA; v_call: TRBV5-1; cdr3_nt: TGCGCCAGCAGCTTGGGGTCGGCTAGCGGCTCCTACGAGCAGTACTTC; cdr3_aa: CASSLGSASGSYEQYF
j_call: TRBJ1-4; d_call: NA; clone_size: NA; v_call: TRBV7-9; cdr3_nt: TGTGCCAGCAGCTCCTTCCTAACCCCCAATGAAAAACTGTTTTTT; cdr3_aa: CASSSFLTPNEKLFF